The source of this TCR beta chain is a study of Siglec-9 on CD8 T cells in melanoma (dated by TCRdb to about 2019). Turning to the overall study: In this study, researchers looked at how Siglec-9 is expressed on CD8+ T cells and what Siglec-9 does to regulate T cells within the melanoma tumor microenvironment. The paper's findings and limits, for the study overall: An effector memory CD8+ T-cell subset that appeared to accumulate within melanoma tumors was reported to be marked and regulated by Siglec-9.

With regard to this clone: Its antigen target is currently unknown. No base-level quality is on record; no much larger clone is a single base apart.

Relative to germline, V is 0 bases shorter and J is 1 base shorter, with 6 bases between their ends. The CDR3 measures 14 amino acids from cysteine to phenylalanine. The retained sequence is limited to the CDR3, 42 bases, with the frame set at the first base. The germline V gene yields KGHSY for CDR1 and FQNENV for CDR2. The library was prepared using the immunoSEQ multiplex PCR assay. TCRdb's version of the immuneACCESS table is confined to in-frame rearrangements and falls short of the full clone set. An unresolved V gene accounts for under half of the shortfall where checked; the remainder is of unknown origin. The sample table contains some 39,000 clones; only one count was recorded for 84% of them. The top ten constitute more than 1.5% of the sample.

The sequence came from a human donor in good health. The sequencing input was Siglec-9- CD8+ T cells sorted from blood. What the cell subset or site label conveys for this sample: CD8 T cells lacking Siglec-9. The chain links TRBV16 with TRBJ1-1; too little of a D gene remains to name it. The CDR3 protein sequence reads: CASSQSSGNTEAFF. The nucleotide sequence reads TGTGCCAGCAGCCAATCCTCGGGGAACACTGAAGCTTTCTTT.